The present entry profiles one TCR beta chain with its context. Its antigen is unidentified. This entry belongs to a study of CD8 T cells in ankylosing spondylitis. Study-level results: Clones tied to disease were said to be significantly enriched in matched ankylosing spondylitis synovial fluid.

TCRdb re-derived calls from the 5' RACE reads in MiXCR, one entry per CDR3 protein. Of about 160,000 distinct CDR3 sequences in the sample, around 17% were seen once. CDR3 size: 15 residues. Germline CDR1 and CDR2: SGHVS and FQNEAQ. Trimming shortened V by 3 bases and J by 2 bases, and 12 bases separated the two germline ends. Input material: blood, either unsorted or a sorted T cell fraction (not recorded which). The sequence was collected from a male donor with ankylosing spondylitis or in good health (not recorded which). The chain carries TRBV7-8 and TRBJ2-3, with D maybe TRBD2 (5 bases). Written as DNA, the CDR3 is TGTGCCAGCAGCTTTTACACTAGAAACACAGATACGCAGTATTTT. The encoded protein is CASSFYTRNTDTQYF.